This T cell receptor (beta chain) was profiled in a study of regulatory T cells in long-lasting Graves disease. The overall study: Disease was considered persistent Graves' disease after over 5 years of antithyroid drugs (with positive TSH receptor antibodies).

Time point of the sample: persistent/refractory GD, antithyroid drugs over 5 years with positive TRAb. Following extraction of RNA from PBMCs, that RNA was used to make the TCR library. Construction of the TCR beta libraries employed iRepertoire HTBI primers in conjunction with Arm-PCR of CDR3 regions. TCRdb reprocessed the multiplex PCR reads via MiXCR and lists one record per CDR3 protein. Here the sample spans about 470,000 distinct CDR3 sequences, 20% to 25% being singletons. Germline assignment: CDR1 SEHNR and CDR2 FQNEAQ (reference sequence). There are 15 residues in the CDR3. Between the trimmed V and J ends, which lost 4 bases and 10 bases, there was a span of 22 bases. Turning to this clonotype: The antigen is unknown.

General study results and limits: Fewer public clonotypes were shared by new patients (roughly 970) than by persistent patients (about 3,000). Limited sample numbers may have lowered accuracy. TCR diversity was lower in persistent Graves' patients than in newly diagnosed ones.

This receptor was identified in a female donor with Graves disease. The starting material was peripheral blood mononuclear cells (PBMCs), obtained when the disease was refractory, from a patient treated with antithyroid drugs. This rearrangement joins TRBV7-9 to TRBJ2-5, with D tentatively TRBD1 or TRBD2 (5 bases each). In DNA, the CDR3 is TGTGCCAGCAGCTCCGATCGGGACGTCTTATGGGGCCAGTACTTC. Translating it yields CASSSDRDVLWGQYF.